These T cell receptor beta chains were read from a single sample in a study of control samples from healthy donors and cancer patients. Data came from immunoSEQ multiplex PCR; TCRdb stores just in-frame clones and leaves some out. In the table there are fewer than 110,000 clones, around nine tenths of which are singletons. Sequenced sample: blood. The receptors here all came from a man under 40 in good health. CDR3s include the opening cysteine and the closing phenylalanine or tryptophan. The D gene is left open where the match is weak.

J gene | V gene | D gene | CDR3 protein
TRBJ1-5 | TRBV28 | - | CASSPARAGNQPQHF
TRBJ1-6 | TRBV28 | - | CASSFPTSSSSYNSPLHF
TRBJ1-3 | TRBV27 | - | CASSLAFQGISGNTIYF
TRBJ1-3 | TRBV4-3 | - | CASSQDLGQTAGNTIYF
TRBJ2-3 | TRBV9 | TRBD2 | CASSPSGGAGDTQYF
TRBJ1-2 | TRBV7-9 | - | CASSFRGAYGYTF
TRBJ2-5 | TRBV30 | TRBD2 | CAWMLAGGPGETQYF
TRBJ2-3 | TRBV5-1 | TRBD2 | CASSAGTNRTQYF
TRBJ2-3 | TRBV9 | - | CASSVGGRGTDTQYF
TRBJ1-2 | TRBV6-5 | - | CASSYTGLTLLYGYTF
TRBJ2-1 | TRBV7-8 | TRBD2 | CASSIRAGGPYNEQFF
TRBJ2-1 | TRBV25-1 | - | CASSNGQFEQFF
TRBJ2-5 | TRBV6-5 | TRBD1 | CASRQGPQTQYF
TRBJ1-1 | TRBV12-3/TRBV12-4 | - | CASSLKAQAFF
TRBJ1-1 | TRBV6-5 | - | CASSKRKGDTEAFF
TRBJ2-1 | TRBV30 | TRBD2 | CAWSVLRGANEQFF
TRBJ1-4 | TRBV25-1 | - | CASRDSTTNEKLFF
TRBJ1-2 | TRBV9 | - | CASSASGGMGGYTF
TRBJ1-1 | TRBV29-1 | - | CSSARDPTEAFF
TRBJ1-2 | TRBV28 | TRBD1 | CASSPGQARYGYTF
TRBJ2-4 | TRBV12-3/TRBV12-4 | - | CASSFTRGKVAF
TRBJ2-7 | TRBV2 | - | CATWTNYEQYF
TRBJ1-5 | TRBV6-2/TRBV6-3 | - | CASSYLSTSNQPQHF
TRBJ1-2 | TRBV12-3/TRBV12-4 | - | CASSSTNYGYTF
TRBJ2-7 | TRBV27 | - | CASRGKWDSYEQYF
TRBJ1-2 | TRBV30 | - | CAWSVSDGYTF
TRBJ2-2 | TRBV5-1 | TRBD1 | CASSFGTGGNTGELFF
TRBJ2-1 | TRBV11-2 | - | CASSLVASEGNEQFF
TRBJ2-7 | TRBV19 | TRBD2 | CASTMSTSGSSYEQYF
TRBJ2-1 | TRBV12-3/TRBV12-4 | - | CASSLILTEQFF
TRBJ2-1 | TRBV3-1/TRBV3-2 | TRBD2 | CASSQAGLAGDLYNEQFF
TRBJ1-1 | TRBV4-2 | - | CASSQDRPGLNTEAFF
TRBJ1-4 | TRBV6-1 | - | CASSEGLWGGKLFF
TRBJ1-1 | TRBV29-1 | TRBD1 | CSFGTANTEAFF
TRBJ2-6 | TRBV7-6 | - | CASSLVSAGSGANVLTF
TRBJ1-4 | TRBV12-3/TRBV12-4 | - | CASSYNQGEKLFF
TRBJ2-5 | TRBV9 | TRBD1 | CASSVEDRPNRETQYF